These T cell receptor beta chains were read from a single sample in a study of early T cells in non-severe SARS-CoV-2 infection. TCRdb used MiXCR to reprocess the 5' RACE reads, holding one entry per CDR3 protein. Among about 64,000 distinct CDR3 sequences listed, 20% were seen once. This sample comprised whole blood, obtained at baseline. These TCRs come from an adult who was a healthcare worker with PCR-confirmed SARS-CoV-2 infection or an uninfected control (not recorded which). Both conserved end residues are part of each CDR3. A D gene is named only where the DNA matches it firmly. Part of the rows lack a size; the others show once, few, many or a class for expanded clones.

D gene: NA; clone size: few; J gene: TRBJ2-2; V gene: TRBV29-1; CDR3 DNA: TGCAGCGGGAGGGACTTAGCTACCGGGGAGCTGTTTTTT; CDR3 protein: CSGRDLATGELFF
D gene: NA; clone size: few; J gene: TRBJ1-3; V gene: TRBV30; CDR3 DNA: TGTGCCTGGAGCGGGCTCTCTGGAAACACCATATATTTT; CDR3 protein: CAWSGLSGNTIYF
D gene: TRBD2; clone size: NA; J gene: TRBJ2-5; V gene: TRBV20-1; CDR3 DNA: TGCAGTGCTAGAAAGGGCGGCGGGGGGGCGCAAGAGACCCAGTACTTC; CDR3 protein: CSARKGGGGAQETQYF
D gene: NA; clone size: NA; J gene: TRBJ1-5; V gene: TRBV3-1; CDR3 DNA: TGTGCCAGCAGCCAAGACGGTACGGGCTTTCAGCCCCAGCATTTT; CDR3 protein: CASSQDGTGFQPQHF
D gene: NA; clone size: few; J gene: TRBJ2-7; V gene: TRBV7-2; CDR3 DNA: TGTGCCAGCAGCTTAAGTTGGTCCGACGACGAGCAGTACTTC; CDR3 protein: CASSLSWSDDEQYF
D gene: TRBD2; clone size: NA; J gene: TRBJ2-1; V gene: TRBV20-1; CDR3 DNA: TGCAGTGCTAGTTTTAGCGGGGGAGCCTACAATGAGCAGTTCTTC; CDR3 protein: CSASFSGGAYNEQFF
D gene: NA; clone size: NA; J gene: TRBJ1-2; V gene: TRBV4-1; CDR3 DNA: TGCGCCAGCAGCCAAGAAAGAAGACATGGAGGCTACACCTTC; CDR3 protein: CASSQERRHGGYTF
D gene: NA; clone size: NA; J gene: TRBJ2-3; V gene: TRBV20-1; CDR3 DNA: TGCAGTGCTGATGACGGAGATACGCAGTATTTT; CDR3 protein: CSADDGDTQYF
D gene: TRBD1; clone size: NA; J gene: TRBJ2-3; V gene: TRBV28; CDR3 DNA: TGTGCCAGCAGGGGACAGGGGCCCCTCAAGGGTACGCAGTATTTT; CDR3 protein: CASRGQGPLKGTQYF
D gene: NA; clone size: NA; J gene: TRBJ2-7; V gene: TRBV7-9; CDR3 DNA: TGTGCCAGCAGCGCCAGACAGTACTACGAGCAGTACTTC; CDR3 protein: CASSARQYYEQYF
D gene: NA; clone size: NA; J gene: TRBJ2-7; V gene: TRBV3-1; CDR3 DNA: TGTGCCAGCAGCCAAGAGGGGGGGCCCGCCTACGAGCAGTACTTC; CDR3 protein: CASSQEGGPAYEQYF
D gene: NA; clone size: few; J gene: TRBJ2-1; V gene: TRBV12-3/TRBV12-4; CDR3 DNA: TGTGCCAGCAGTGGGATAGAGTCTGAGCAGTTCTTC; CDR3 protein: CASSGIESEQFF
D gene: TRBD2; clone size: NA; J gene: TRBJ2-1; V gene: TRBV7-3; CDR3 DNA: TGTGCCAGCAGCTCCGTTAGCGGGGTACCTAACAATGAGCAGTTCTTC; CDR3 protein: CASSSVSGVPNNEQFF
D gene: TRBD1; clone size: few; J gene: TRBJ2-7; V gene: TRBV5-4; CDR3 DNA: TGTGCCAGCAGCTTCGGGACAGGTGTATACGAGCAGTACTTC; CDR3 protein: CASSFGTGVYEQYF
D gene: NA; clone size: NA; J gene: TRBJ2-5; V gene: TRBV20-1; CDR3 DNA: TGCAGTGCTCTGGCCGAAAGAGAGACCCAGTACTTC; CDR3 protein: CSALAERETQYF
D gene: NA; clone size: NA; J gene: TRBJ1-3; V gene: TRBV13; CDR3 DNA: TGTGCCAGCAGCTCCGGACAGACGGGAAACACCATATATTTT; CDR3 protein: CASSSGQTGNTIYF
D gene: TRBD2; clone size: NA; J gene: TRBJ2-3; V gene: TRBV3-1; CDR3 DNA: TGTGCCAGCAGCCAACTCGCGGGGGGCCGCCTCACAGATACGCAGTATTTT; CDR3 protein: CASSQLAGGRLTDTQYF
D gene: NA; clone size: many; J gene: TRBJ1-1; V gene: TRBV12-3/TRBV12-4; CDR3 DNA: TGTGCCAGCAGCCCTTGGGGGACGAACACTGAAGCTTTCTTT; CDR3 protein: CASSPWGTNTEAFF
D gene: TRBD1; clone size: NA; J gene: TRBJ1-2; V gene: TRBV19; CDR3 DNA: TGTGCCAGCACCGGGACAGGGGGACACTATGGCTACACCTTC; CDR3 protein: CASTGTGGHYGYTF
D gene: TRBD2; clone size: NA; J gene: TRBJ2-1; V gene: TRBV3-1; CDR3 DNA: TGTGCCAGCAGCCAAACTCTAGCGGGGGGATACAATGAGCAGTTCTTC; CDR3 protein: CASSQTLAGGYNEQFF
D gene: NA; clone size: NA; J gene: TRBJ2-1; V gene: TRBV5-4; CDR3 DNA: TGTGCCAGCAGCTTGGAGAGGAAATATGAGCAGTTCTTC; CDR3 protein: CASSLERKYEQFF
D gene: NA; clone size: NA; J gene: TRBJ2-3; V gene: TRBV6-6; CDR3 DNA: TGTGCCAGCAGTTACGTACAGAGCACAGATACGCAGTATTTT; CDR3 protein: CASSYVQSTDTQYF
D gene: NA; clone size: NA; J gene: TRBJ1-4; V gene: TRBV6-6; CDR3 DNA: TGTGCCATCGGGGTGGGGGATGAAAAACTGTTTTTT; CDR3 protein: CAIGVGDEKLFF
D gene: NA; clone size: few; J gene: TRBJ2-3; V gene: TRBV20-1; CDR3 DNA: TGCAGTGCTTTAGCGGAACCCACAGATACGCAGTATTTT; CDR3 protein: CSALAEPTDTQYF
D gene: NA; clone size: NA; J gene: TRBJ1-2; V gene: TRBV6-2/TRBV6-3; CDR3 DNA: TGTGCCAGCAGTCGCTCCGGGTCGAACTATGGCTACACCTTC; CDR3 protein: CASSRSGSNYGYTF
D gene: TRBD1; clone size: few; J gene: TRBJ2-7; V gene: TRBV11-2; CDR3 DNA: TGTGCCAGCAGCTTAAGGACAGGTCACACCTACGAGCAGTACTTC; CDR3 protein: CASSLRTGHTYEQYF
D gene: TRBD1; clone size: few; J gene: TRBJ1-1; V gene: TRBV6-6; CDR3 DNA: TGTGCCAGCAGTTCGGGACAGGGAGGCACTGAAGCTTTCTTT; CDR3 protein: CASSSGQGGTEAFF
D gene: NA; clone size: NA; J gene: TRBJ2-6; V gene: TRBV18; CDR3 DNA: TGTGCCAGCTCACCACGGACCTCTGGGGCAAACGTCCTGACTTTC; CDR3 protein: CASSPRTSGANVLTF
D gene: TRBD2; clone size: NA; J gene: TRBJ2-2; V gene: TRBV6-4; CDR3 DNA: TGTGCCAGCAGAGGACTAGCCTCGAGCACCGGGGAGCTGTTTTTT; CDR3 protein: CASRGLASSTGELFF
D gene: TRBD1; clone size: few; J gene: TRBJ1-1; V gene: TRBV4-1; CDR3 DNA: TGCGCCAGCAGCCTTTTTTTGCCGGGACAGGTGAACACTGAAGCTTTCTTT; CDR3 protein: CASSLFLPGQVNTEAFF
D gene: TRBD2; clone size: few; J gene: TRBJ2-1; V gene: TRBV2; CDR3 DNA: TGTGCCAACGCGGGCGGGGGGAATTACAATGAGCAGTTCTTC; CDR3 protein: CANAGGGNYNEQFF
D gene: NA; clone size: NA; J gene: TRBJ1-2; V gene: TRBV6-6; CDR3 DNA: TGTGCCAGCAGTTACTCTACCGATTATGGCTACACCTTC; CDR3 protein: CASSYSTDYGYTF
D gene: TRBD1; clone size: NA; J gene: TRBJ1-1; V gene: TRBV7-6; CDR3 DNA: TGTGCCAGCAGCTCTCGACAGGGACTTACTGAAGCTTTCTTT; CDR3 protein: CASSSRQGLTEAFF
D gene: NA; clone size: few; J gene: TRBJ1-5; V gene: TRBV6-6; CDR3 DNA: TGTGCCAGCGCGACGGGGGGCCGGGGTCAGCCCCAGCATTTT; CDR3 protein: CASATGGRGQPQHF
D gene: NA; clone size: NA; J gene: TRBJ2-1; V gene: TRBV19; CDR3 DNA: TGTGCCAGTAGTATTCGCGCTTATGAGCAGTTCTTC; CDR3 protein: CASSIRAYEQFF
D gene: NA; clone size: few; J gene: TRBJ1-1; V gene: TRBV13; CDR3 DNA: TGTGCCAGCAGCTTAAGAGGGCCCCTGAGAACTGAAGCTTTCTTT; CDR3 protein: CASSLRGPLRTEAFF
D gene: NA; clone size: NA; J gene: TRBJ2-3; V gene: TRBV14; CDR3 DNA: TGTGCCAGCAGCCAAGAGGCGGTGGGCGATACGCAGTATTTT; CDR3 protein: CASSQEAVGDTQYF
D gene: NA; clone size: NA; J gene: TRBJ2-5; V gene: TRBV24-1; CDR3 DNA: TGTGCCACCAGTGATCCCTCGGGCCAGTACTTC; CDR3 protein: CATSDPSGQYF
D gene: NA; clone size: few; J gene: TRBJ2-3; V gene: TRBV7-8; CDR3 DNA: TGTGCCAGCAGCTGGAGGCTATCAGATACGCAGTATTTT; CDR3 protein: CASSWRLSDTQYF
D gene: TRBD2; clone size: many; J gene: TRBJ2-3; V gene: TRBV11-2; CDR3 DNA: TGTGCCAGCAGCTTGGGGCGGGGGGCAGATACGCAGTATTTT; CDR3 protein: CASSLGRGADTQYF
D gene: NA; clone size: once; J gene: TRBJ2-5; V gene: TRBV7-2; CDR3 DNA: TGTGCCAGCAGCTTAGGAGGTGACCGGAGGGTAGAGACCCAGTACTTC; CDR3 protein: CASSLGGDRRVETQYF
D gene: TRBD1; clone size: NA; J gene: TRBJ1-2; V gene: TRBV6-1; CDR3 DNA: TGTGCCAGTACGGGACAGATAAACTATGGCTACACCTTC; CDR3 protein: CASTGQINYGYTF
D gene: TRBD1; clone size: NA; J gene: TRBJ2-5; V gene: TRBV12-3/TRBV12-4; CDR3 DNA: TGTGCCAGCACTTCCTGGGACAGGGCGACGGAGACCCAGTACTTC; CDR3 protein: CASTSWDRATETQYF
D gene: NA; clone size: NA; J gene: TRBJ2-2; V gene: TRBV18; CDR3 DNA: TGTGCCAGCTCACCTGGATGGAACACCGGGGAGCTGTTTTTT; CDR3 protein: CASSPGWNTGELFF
D gene: TRBD1; clone size: NA; J gene: TRBJ1-4; V gene: TRBV19; CDR3 DNA: TGTGCCAGTAGTTGGGACAGGACTAATGAAAAACTGTTTTTT; CDR3 protein: CASSWDRTNEKLFF
D gene: NA; clone size: NA; J gene: TRBJ2-7; V gene: TRBV7-9; CDR3 DNA: TGTGCCAGCAGAAGTTTGACCCTCGAGCGGGCCCACGAGCAGTACTTC; CDR3 protein: CASRSLTLERAHEQYF
D gene: NA; clone size: once; J gene: TRBJ1-1; V gene: TRBV30; CDR3 DNA: TGTGCCTGGAGTGCGGGGGGACACGCTTTCTTT; CDR3 protein: CAWSAGGHAFF
D gene: NA; clone size: few; J gene: TRBJ1-1; V gene: TRBV10-3; CDR3 DNA: TGTGCCAGCTCCGACAGGCCAGGCGACACTGAAGCTTTCTTT; CDR3 protein: CASSDRPGDTEAFF
D gene: TRBD1; clone size: NA; J gene: TRBJ1-1; V gene: TRBV7-8; CDR3 DNA: TGTGCCAGCAGCTCCCCGACAGGGGGCTTGAACACTGAAGCTTTCTTT; CDR3 protein: CASSSPTGGLNTEAFF
D gene: TRBD2; clone size: NA; J gene: TRBJ2-3; V gene: TRBV7-9; CDR3 DNA: TGTGCCAGCAGCTCTAGCGGGGGAGCCGGGACAGATACGCAGTATTTT; CDR3 protein: CASSSSGGAGTDTQYF
D gene: TRBD1; clone size: few; J gene: TRBJ1-1; V gene: TRBV28; CDR3 DNA: TGTGCCAGCAGCCCCTGGGACAGGGACACTGAAGCTTTCTTT; CDR3 protein: CASSPWDRDTEAFF
D gene: NA; clone size: many; J gene: TRBJ1-2; V gene: TRBV20-1; CDR3 DNA: TGCAGTGCTACGGACGTCGGCTACACCTTC; CDR3 protein: CSATDVGYTF
D gene: NA; clone size: many; J gene: TRBJ1-3; V gene: TRBV7-9; CDR3 DNA: TGTGCCAGCAGCCCTCTAAAGGGAAACACCATATATTTT; CDR3 protein: CASSPLKGNTIYF
D gene: NA; clone size: NA; J gene: TRBJ2-4; V gene: TRBV20-1; CDR3 DNA: TGCAGTGCTAAACTAGGGTTGGACATTCAGTACTTC; CDR3 protein: CSAKLGLDIQYF
D gene: TRBD2; clone size: many; J gene: TRBJ2-3; V gene: TRBV20-1; CDR3 DNA: TGCAGTGCCGCACCGGGAGGAGATACGCAGTATTTT; CDR3 protein: CSAAPGGDTQYF